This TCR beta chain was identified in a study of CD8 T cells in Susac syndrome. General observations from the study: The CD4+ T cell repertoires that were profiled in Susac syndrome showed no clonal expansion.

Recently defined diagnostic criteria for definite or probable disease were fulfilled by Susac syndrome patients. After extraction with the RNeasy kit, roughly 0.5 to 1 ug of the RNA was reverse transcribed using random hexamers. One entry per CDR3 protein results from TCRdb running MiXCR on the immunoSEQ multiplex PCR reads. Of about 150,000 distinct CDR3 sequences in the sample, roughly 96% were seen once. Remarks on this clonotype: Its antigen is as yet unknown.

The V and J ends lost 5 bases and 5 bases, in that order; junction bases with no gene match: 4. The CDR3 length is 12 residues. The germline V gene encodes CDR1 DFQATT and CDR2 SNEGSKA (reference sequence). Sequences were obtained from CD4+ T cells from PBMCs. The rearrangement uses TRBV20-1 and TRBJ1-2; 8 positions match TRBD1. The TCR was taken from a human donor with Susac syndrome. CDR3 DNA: TGCAGTGCTGAGACAGGGGAATATGGCTACACCTTC. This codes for CSAETGEYGYTF.